This T cell receptor (beta chain) is from a study of blood T cell repertoires in COVID-19 (dated by TCRdb to between 2020 and 2021). Study-wide context: Samples covering the acute and convalescent phases of COVID-19 were provided by collaborators in the United States, Italy and Spain. The samples were drawn from two sources: the first 160 participants of the ongoing ImmuneRACE study, and 1,200 or so subjects contributed by 6 global collaborators. Nearly every sample came with metadata listing a de-identified subject ID, COVID-19 status, age in years and sex. Deeply sampled blood TCRbeta repertoires from subjects exposed to, actively infected with, or recovered from COVID-19 were included in the dataset. HLA class I and class II types, where available, came from metadata supplied by the sample provider rather than from assay-based typing. The prospective study material was composed of cDNA or gDNA derived from T cells, B-cell-depleted T cells, or PBMCs. The repertoires were released in a freely available public database intended as a resource for research on the immune response to SARS-CoV-2.

General study outcomes and caveats: How much clinical and demographic metadata was included differed by source and by participant, and the metadata was provided uncurated.

TCRbeta CDR3 regions were amplified from genomic DNA by means of the immunoSEQ Assay, a bias-controlled multiplex PCR. From the authors' description of their analysis: The number of nucleated cells in each sample was estimated from the amplification of reference gene primers within the assay. Sequence reads were collapsed and filtered to measure the absolute abundance of every unique TCRbeta CDR3 rearrangement. Productive Simpson clonality was computed per sample as the square root of Simpson's diversity index over productive rearrangements. TCRdb retrieved this table from immuneACCESS and kept in-frame rearrangements only. Not all clones are present; in checked studies, unresolved V genes account for under half, and no reason is known for the remainder. V and J calls and clone size are given by that table; D and trimming were obtained from the DNA. For this sample the table gives 150,000 or so clones, of which 75% to 85% were detected only once. The top ten clonotypes cover 9% to 13% of the sample.

In Seattle, one collaborating source enrolled patients while the infection was active and tracked those patients longitudinally over the course of disease. The collaborating institutions used their own protocols to collect whole blood in K2EDTA tubes. For TCRbeta analysis, collaborator samples were shipped as frozen whole blood, as isolated PBMCs, or as DNA extracted from either sample type. CDR1 and CDR2 were assigned from the germline V gene (reference sequence) as LNHDA and SQIVND. Here V drops 7 bases and J drops 5 bases, and the junction holds 15 bases not matched to any gene. The CDR3 spans 17 residues, from the cysteine through the phenylalanine. The CDR3 DNA has 51 bases and is translated from base 1. In this sample, this clone turned up once. Its cognate antigen has yet to be identified. The input lacks base qualities; no much larger clone sits a single base away.

This clonotype originated in a woman aged 60-75 years with COVID-19, enrolled during active disease. The V and J segments used are TRBV19 and TRBJ1-3; TRBD1 aligns with 9 central bases. Sequencing used peripheral blood. CDR3 protein: CASKTTRGQGNRNTIYF. The base sequence is TGTGCCAGTAAAACTACGAGAGGACAGGGGAATAGAAACACCATATATTTT.